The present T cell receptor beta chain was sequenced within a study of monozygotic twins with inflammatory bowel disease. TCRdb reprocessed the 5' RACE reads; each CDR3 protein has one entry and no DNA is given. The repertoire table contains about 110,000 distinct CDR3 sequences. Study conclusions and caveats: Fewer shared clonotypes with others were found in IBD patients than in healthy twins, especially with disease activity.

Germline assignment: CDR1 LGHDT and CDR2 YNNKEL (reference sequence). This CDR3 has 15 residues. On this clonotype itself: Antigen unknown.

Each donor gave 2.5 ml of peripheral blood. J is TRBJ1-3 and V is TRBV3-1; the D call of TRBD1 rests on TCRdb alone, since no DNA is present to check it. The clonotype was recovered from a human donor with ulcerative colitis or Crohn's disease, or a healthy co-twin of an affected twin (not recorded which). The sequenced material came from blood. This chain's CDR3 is CASSQLRDSGNTIYF.